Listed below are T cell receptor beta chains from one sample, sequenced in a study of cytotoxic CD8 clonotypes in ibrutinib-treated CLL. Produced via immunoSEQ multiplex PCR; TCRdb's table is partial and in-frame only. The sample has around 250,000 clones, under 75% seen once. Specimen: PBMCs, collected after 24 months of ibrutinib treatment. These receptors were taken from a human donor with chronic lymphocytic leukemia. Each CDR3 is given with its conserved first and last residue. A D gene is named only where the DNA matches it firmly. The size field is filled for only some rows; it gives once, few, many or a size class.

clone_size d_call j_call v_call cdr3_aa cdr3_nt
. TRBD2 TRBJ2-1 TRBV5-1 CASSPGSGRASEQFF TGCGCCAGCAGCCCGGGGAGCGGGAGGGCCTCTGAGCAGTTCTTC
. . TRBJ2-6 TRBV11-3 CASSPRAGANVLTF TGTGCCAGCAGCCCCAGAGCCGGGGCCAACGTCCTGACTTTC
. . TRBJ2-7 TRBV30 CAWSVGPEIYEQYF TGTGCCTGGAGTGTAGGTCCAGAAATCTACGAGCAGTACTTC
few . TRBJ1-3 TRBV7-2 CASSSGPPDSGNTIYF TGTGCCAGCAGCTCCGGACCTCCAGACTCTGGAAACACCATATATTTT
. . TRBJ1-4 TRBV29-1 CSATGGSEKLFF TGCAGCGCAACAGGTGGGAGCGAAAAACTGTTTTTT
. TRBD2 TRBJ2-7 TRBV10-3 CAISETPGTSGQDGEQYF TGTGCCATCAGTGAAACGCCCGGGACTAGCGGGCAGGACGGAGAGCAGTACTTC
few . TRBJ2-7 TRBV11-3 CASSLARGYEQYF TGTGCCAGCAGCTTAGCCCGGGGGTACGAGCAGTACTTC
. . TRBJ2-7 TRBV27 CASSLINSYEQYF TGTGCCAGCAGTTTAATAAATTCCTACGAGCAGTACTTC
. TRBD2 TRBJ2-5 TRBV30 CAWSVTSRRETQYF TGTGCCTGGAGTGTGACTAGCCGAAGGGAGACCCAGTACTTC
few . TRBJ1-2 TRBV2 CASSEVTITINYGYTF TGTGCCAGCAGTGAAGTGACGATCACCATTAACTATGGCTACACCTTC
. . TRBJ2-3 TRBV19 CASKKGADTQYF TGTGCCAGCAAAAAGGGGGCAGATACGCAGTATTTT
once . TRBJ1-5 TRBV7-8 CASSLALGDQPQHF TGTGCCAGCAGCTTAGCGCTAGGTGATCAGCCCCAGCATTTT
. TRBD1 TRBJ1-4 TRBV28 CASSLTDEGANEKLFF TGTGCCAGCAGTTTAACCGACGAGGGGGCGAATGAAAAACTGTTTTTT
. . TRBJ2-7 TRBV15 CATSSDYEQYF TGTGCCACCAGCAGCGATTACGAGCAGTACTTC
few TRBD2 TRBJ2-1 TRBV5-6 CASSETSGRSNEQFF TGTGCCAGCAGCGAGACTAGCGGGAGGTCAAATGAGCAGTTCTTC
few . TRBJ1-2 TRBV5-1 CASKRAADYGYTF TGCGCCAGCAAAAGGGCGGCCGACTATGGCTACACCTTC
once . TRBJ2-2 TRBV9 CASSVLVNGGELFF TGTGCCAGCAGCGTGCTAGTCAACGGCGGGGAGCTGTTTTTT
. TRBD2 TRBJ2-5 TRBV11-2 CASSYELAGVRAPPKTQYF TGTGCCAGCAGCTATGAACTAGCGGGAGTCCGCGCTCCTCCAAAGACCCAGTACTTC
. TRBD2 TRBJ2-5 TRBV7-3 CASSLGLAGVETQYF TGTGCCAGCAGCTTAGGCCTAGCGGGAGTAGAGACCCAGTACTTC
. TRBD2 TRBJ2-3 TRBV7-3 CASSPRTSDVGTDTQYF TGTGCCAGCAGCCCCCGGACTAGCGACGTTGGCACAGATACGCAGTATTTT
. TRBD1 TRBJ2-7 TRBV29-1 CSVGQGVVEQYF TGCAGCGTTGGGCAGGGGGTTGTCGAGCAGTACTTC
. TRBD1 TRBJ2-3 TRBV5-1 CASQPGQALDTQYF TGCGCCAGCCAACCGGGACAGGCATTAGATACGCAGTATTTT
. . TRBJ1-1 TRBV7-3 CASSPTGRGEAFF TGTGCCAGCAGCCCTACGGGTCGAGGGGAAGCTTTCTTT
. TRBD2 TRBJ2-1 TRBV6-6 CASSNSGRAINEQFF TGTGCCAGCAGCAACAGCGGGAGGGCCATCAATGAGCAGTTCTTC
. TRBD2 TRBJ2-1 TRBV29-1 CSVEDPHLAAGVGNEQFF TGCAGCGTTGAAGACCCCCACCTAGCAGCGGGGGTTGGGAATGAGCAGTTCTTC
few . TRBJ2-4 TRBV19 CASSISGGLNIQYF TGTGCCAGTAGTATCTCCGGGGGCCTGAACATTCAGTACTTC
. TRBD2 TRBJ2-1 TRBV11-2 CASSLASGSQSHEQFF TGTGCCAGCAGCCTTGCCAGCGGGAGTCAGTCCCATGAGCAGTTCTTC
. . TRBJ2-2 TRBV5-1 CASSLLSGDTGELFF TGCGCCAGCAGCTTGTTATCAGGGGACACCGGGGAGCTGTTTTTT
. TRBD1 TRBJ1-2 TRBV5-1 CASSDGQGALYGYTF TGCGCCAGCAGCGATGGACAGGGGGCTCTGTATGGCTACACCTTC
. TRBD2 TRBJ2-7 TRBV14 CASSLEHSGRAYEQYF TGTGCCAGCAGCCTAGAACATAGCGGGAGGGCCTACGAGCAGTACTTC
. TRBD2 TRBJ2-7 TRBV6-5 CASTGLAGGYEQYF TGTGCCAGCACCGGACTAGCGGGAGGTTACGAGCAGTACTTC
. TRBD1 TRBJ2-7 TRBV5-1 CASSLDRELDEQYF TGCGCCAGCAGCTTAGACAGGGAATTGGACGAGCAGTACTTC
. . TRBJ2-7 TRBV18 CASSPSVLRDTYEQYF TGTGCCAGCTCACCAAGTGTCTTGCGGGACACCTACGAGCAGTACTTC
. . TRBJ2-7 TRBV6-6 CASSPHPSYEQYF TGTGCCAGCAGTCCACACCCGTCCTACGAGCAGTACTTC
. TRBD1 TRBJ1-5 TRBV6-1 CAARQGVIQPQHF TGTGCCGCACGACAGGGGGTGATTCAGCCCCAGCATTTT
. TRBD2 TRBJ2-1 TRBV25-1 CASMGNLAASYNEQFF TGTGCCAGCATGGGGAATCTAGCGGCCTCCTACAATGAGCAGTTCTTC
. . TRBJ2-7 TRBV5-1 CASSLVAGGSYEQYF TGCGCCAGCAGCTTGGTGGCAGGGGGGAGCTACGAGCAGTACTTC
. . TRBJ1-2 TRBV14 CASSPTAGRGGYTF TGTGCCAGCAGCCCGACCGCAGGGAGGGGAGGCTACACCTTC
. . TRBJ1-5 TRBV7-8 CASSYEAVNQPQHF TGTGCCAGCAGCTATGAGGCGGTCAATCAGCCCCAGCATTTT
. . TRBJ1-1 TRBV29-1 CSVGGGRTEAFF TGCAGCGTTGGAGGAGGGAGGACTGAAGCTTTCTTT
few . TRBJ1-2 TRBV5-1 CASRRSGAEPYGYTF TGCGCCAGCAGAAGGTCAGGGGCCGAACCCTATGGCTACACCTTC